Presented here are 17 T cell receptor beta chains from one specimen sequenced in a study of T cells in Graves' hyperthyroidism and ophthalmopathy. RNA transcripts provided the source from which TCR beta CDR3 regions were amplified. HTBI primers were employed in a first-round RT-PCR of the TCR CDR3. TCRdb re-called the multiplex PCR reads through MiXCR, storing one row per CDR3 protein. Of around 580,000 distinct CDR3 sequences listed, more than 45% are singletons. Sequencing was done on a sample of peripheral blood or thyroid tissue (not recorded which). The receptors derive from a woman between 18 and 29 years old with Graves' hyperthyroidism.

This clonotype was seen ten or more times. The rearrangement links TRBV5-5 to TRBJ1-6; D might be TRBD1 (5 bases). There are 15 residues in the CDR3. CDR1 and CDR2 from the germline V gene are SGHKS and YYEKEE (reference sequence). Trimming took 5 bases from V and 7 from J, leaving 16 bases between them. The CDR3 DNA follows: TGTGCCAGCAGACCTCAGGGTCGGAGGAATTCACCCCTCCACTTT. The encoded protein is CASRPQGRRNSPLHF.

In the case of this clonotype: This may arise from a read error, as a much more abundant clone is one base away. The gene calls are TRBV7-6 and TRBJ2-7, with 7 positions matching TRBD1. The CDR3 contains 15 residues. The germline CDR1 and CDR2 sequences are SGHVS and FNYEAQ. The CDR3 sequence is CASSVGQDSSCEQYF. CDR3 bases: TGTGCCAGCAGCGTAGGACAGGATTCCTCCTGCGAGCAGTACTTC.

The V call is TRBV29-1, the J call TRBJ1-6, with 9 bases that match TRBD1. The CDR3 runs 12 residues. Germline values: CDR1 SQVTM, CDR2 ANQGSEA. With 8 bases clipped from V and 8 bases from J, the junction kept 4 bases outside the gene matches. Written as DNA, the CDR3 is TGCAGCATCCGGACAGGGGATTCACCCCTCCACTTT. As protein: CSIRTGDSPLHF.

The chain employs TRBV24-1 and TRBJ2-7; D perhaps matches TRBD2 (5 bases). Looked up from germline, CDR1 is KGHDR and CDR2 is SFDVKD. Deletions cut 1 base from V and 7 bases from J, with 10 bases between. The CDR3 loop spans 13 amino acids. As DNA, the CDR3 is TGTGCCACCAGTGATTTCGGACTGGGTGAGCAGTACTTC. Residues: CATSDFGLGEQYF.

This clonotype was counted many times. V is TRBV2 and J is TRBJ1-1; 9 bases line up with TRBD1. V lost 5 bases, J lost 6 bases, and 4 bases stayed unmatched. Germline V CDR1 and CDR2: SNHLY, FYNNEI. This CDR3 is built from 13 residues. This CDR3 is CASSSDRGAEAFF. The CDR3 DNA reads TGTGCCAGCAGTTCGGACAGGGGAGCTGAAGCTTTCTTT.

Many counts were recorded for this clonotype. The chain is built from TRBV19 and TRBJ1-5; D possibly corresponds to TRBD1 (5 bases). Germline CDR1 LNHDA, CDR2 SQIVND (reference sequence). The CDR3 runs 16 residues. Trimming took 9 bases from V and 2 from J, leaving 20 bases between them. For the CDR3, the DNA is TGTGCCAGCGAGGATGGTGGGGGATATGGCAATCAGCCCCAGCATTTT. Protein: CASEDGGGYGNQPQHF.

The chain couples TRBV29-1 to TRBJ1-4; 7 bases match TRBD1. The V segment lost 7 bases and the J segment 8 bases; nucleotides outside the gene matches: 7. This CDR3 region has 12 residues. Germline lookup yields CDR1 SQVTM and CDR2 ANQGSEA. CDR3 sequence reads: CSALDREEKLFF. CDR3 nucleotides: TGCAGCGCCCTTGACAGGGAAGAAAAACTGTTTTTT.

This clonotype was detected only once. This sequence joins TRBV7-2 and TRBJ2-7; no firm D call. V shed 5 bases and J shed 3 bases, with 14 bases lying between them. Germline values: CDR1 SGHTA, CDR2 FQGNSA. This CDR3 has 14 residues. CDR3 DNA sequence: TGTGCCAGCAGCCACGTTGGCAGAAACTACGAGCAGTACTTC. This sequence encodes CASSHVGRNYEQYF.

The chain links TRBV20-1 to TRBJ1-2, with D perhaps matching TRBD1 (5 bases). This CDR3 is 13 amino acids long. Trimming removed 5 bases at V and 4 bases at J, with 14 bases between. Per the germline V gene, CDR1 is DFQATT and CDR2 is SNEGSKA (reference sequence). In DNA form, the CDR3 reads TGCAGTGCTGGGACCGCGGGGACCTATGGCTACACCTTC. Its protein product is CSAGTAGTYGYTF.

As for this clonotype: This sequence may be a read error, since a much larger clone differs from it by one base. The CDR3, as DNA: TGTGCCAGCAGCCCAGTGAGTATCGGGAGGGCCATGTACTTC. It specifies CASSPVSIGRAMYF. The genes are TRBV7-9 and TRBJ2-7; 8 nucleotides line up with TRBD2. J lost 12 bases, V lost 5 bases, and 15 bases had no gene match. The CDR3 contains 14 residues. Germline assignment: CDR1 SEHNR and CDR2 FQNEAQ (reference sequence).

The gene calls are TRBV2 and TRBJ1-4; no clear D gene. The germline CDR1 and CDR2 sequences are SNHLY and FYNNEI. Trimming removed 2 bases at V and 0 bases at J, with 7 bases between. This CDR3 region has 15 residues. Here the CDR3 reads CASSETGATNEKLFF. The DNA of the CDR3 is TGTGCCAGCAGTGAAACGGGCGCAACTAATGAAAAACTGTTTTTT.

The chain couples TRBV19 to TRBJ2-7; tentatively, D is TRBD1 or TRBD2 (5 bases each). From germline, CDR1 is LNHDA and CDR2 SQIVND (reference sequence). V lost 7 bases and J 2 bases, leaving 18 bases between the germline ends. This CDR3 spans 15 amino acids. The chain's CDR3 is CASTPGDGVAYEQYF. The CDR3 nucleotides are TGTGCCAGTACCCCCGGGGACGGAGTGGCCTACGAGCAGTACTTC.

This clonotype came up many times. This chain links TRBV5-6 with TRBJ1-6; TRBD1 agrees at 9 bases. J gave up 7 bases and V 5 bases, and 7 bases lay outside the gene matches. The germline V gene encodes CDR1 SGHDT and CDR2 YYEEEE. This CDR3 contains 15 residues. The CDR3 loop reads CASSFTGGRNSPLHF. CDR3 coding DNA: TGTGCCAGCAGTTTTACAGGGGGCCGAAATTCACCCCTCCACTTT.

The V call is TRBV7-4, the J call TRBJ2-7, with 9 bases lining up with TRBD2. Per the germline V gene, CDR1 is SGHVT and CDR2 is SQSDAQ. V dropped 5 bases and J dropped 0; count of bases not matched to a gene: 5. This CDR3 comprises 15 residues. The CDR3 coding sequence is TGTGCCAGCAGCGATGGGGGACTAGCCTCCTACGAGCAGTACTTC. It specifies CASSDGGLASYEQYF.

This chain links TRBV15 with TRBJ1-1; possibly TRBD1 for D (6 bases). Trimming removed 3 bases at V and 0 bases at J, with 14 bases between. Germline V gives CDR1 LNHNV, CDR2 YYDKDF (reference sequence). The CDR3 sequence is 16 residues long. The CDR3 nucleotides are TGTGCCACCAGCAGTACAGGGTCGGGGATGAACACTGAAGCTTTCTTT. Its protein product is CATSSTGSGMNTEAFF.

The chain is built from TRBV10-1 and TRBJ2-1, with 9 bases aligning to TRBD2. The V gene end was trimmed by 2 bases and the J gene end by 0 bases; junction bases not matched to a gene: 2. Germline assignment: CDR1 WNHNN and CDR2 SYGVQD (reference sequence). CDR3 size: 16 residues. The CDR3 DNA reads TGCGCCAGCAGTGAGGCTAGCGGGATCTCCTACAATGAGCAGTTCTTC. It yields the protein CASSEASGISYNEQFF.

This clonotype was detected only once. The chain uses TRBV20-1 and TRBJ2-5; D ambiguous. The CDR3 runs to 14 residues. V lost 6 bases to trimming and J lost 2 bases, with 16 bases between them. Germline CDR1 DFQATT, CDR2 SNEGSKA (reference sequence). CDR3 residues: CSASSIAHQETQYF. Here the CDR3 DNA reads TGCAGTGCCAGTAGTATCGCCCATCAAGAGACCCAGTACTTC.